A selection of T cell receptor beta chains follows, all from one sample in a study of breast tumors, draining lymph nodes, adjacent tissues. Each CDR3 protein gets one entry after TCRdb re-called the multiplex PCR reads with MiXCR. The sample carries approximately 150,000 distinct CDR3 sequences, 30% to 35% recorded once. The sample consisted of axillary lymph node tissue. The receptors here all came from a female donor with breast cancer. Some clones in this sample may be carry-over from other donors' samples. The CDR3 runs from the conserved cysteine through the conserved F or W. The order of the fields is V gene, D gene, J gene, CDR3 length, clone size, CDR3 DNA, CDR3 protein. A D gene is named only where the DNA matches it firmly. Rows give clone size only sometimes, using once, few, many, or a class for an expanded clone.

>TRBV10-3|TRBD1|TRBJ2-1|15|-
TGTGCCATCAGTGAGCCGGGACAGGGATACAATGAGCAGTTCTTC
CAISEPGQGYNEQFF
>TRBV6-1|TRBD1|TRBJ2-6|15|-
TGCGCCAGCATTCCAGGGGGCGCTGGGGCCAACGTCCCGACTTTC
CASIPGGAGANVPTF
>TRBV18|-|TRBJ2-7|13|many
TGTGCCAGCTCACCGGGATCTACCTACGAGCAGTACTTC
CASSPGSTYEQYF
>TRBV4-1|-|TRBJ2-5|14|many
TGCGCCAGCAGCCAAGGACCCGGGTTAGAGACCCAGTACTTC
CASSQGPGLETQYF
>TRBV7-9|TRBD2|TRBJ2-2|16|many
TGTGCCAGCAGCCTACTAGCGGGAGCCGGCACCGGGGAGCTGTTTTTT
CASSLLAGAGTGELFF
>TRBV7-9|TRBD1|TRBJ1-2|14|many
TGTGCCAGCAGCGGAGCCGGGACAGGGTCTGGCTACACCTTC
CASSGAGTGSGYTF
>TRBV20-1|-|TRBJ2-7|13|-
TGCAGTGCTAAAGATCGCAGTGGTTACGAGCAGTACTTC
CSAKDRSGYEQYF
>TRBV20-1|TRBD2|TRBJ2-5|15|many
TGCAGTGCTAGAGATGGGGGAGGGCCAGGGGAGACCCAGTACTTC
CSARDGGGPGETQYF
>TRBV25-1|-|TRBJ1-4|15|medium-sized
TGTGCCAGCAAGGTTGGGGATCTGACTAATGAAAAACTGTTTTTT
CASKVGDLTNEKLFF
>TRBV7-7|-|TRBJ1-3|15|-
TGTGCTAGCAGCTTAGGCCCCAGCGCTGGAAACACCATACACTTT
CASSLGPSAGNTIHF
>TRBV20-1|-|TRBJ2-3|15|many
TGCAGTGCTAGAGATCCGGCAGGGGTAGCAGATACGCAGTATTTT
CSARDPAGVADTQYF
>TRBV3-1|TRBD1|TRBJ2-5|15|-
TGCGCCAGCAGCCAGGGGTCCAGGGGGCAAGAGTCCCAGTACTTC
CASSQGSRGQESQYF
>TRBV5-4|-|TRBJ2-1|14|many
TGTGCCAGCAGCAACCCGGGACCAAACAATGAGCAGTTCTTC
CASSNPGPNNEQFF
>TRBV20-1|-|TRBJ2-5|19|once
TGCAGTGCGCATAACAGGGTTAGCGGAGGCACCGATCCTCGAGAGACCCAGTACTTC
CSAHNRVSGGTDPRETQYF
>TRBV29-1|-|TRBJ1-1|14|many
TGCAGCGTTGGTCCCACAGGGTATATTACTGAAGCTTTCTTT
CSVGPTGYITEAFF
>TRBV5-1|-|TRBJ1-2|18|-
TGCGCCAGCAGCTTGTTAGGCAGGGGTGGTCGTGGTGGCTATGGCTACACCTTC
CASSLLGRGGRGGYGYTF
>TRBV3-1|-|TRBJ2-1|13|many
TGTGCCAGCAGCCAAGATCTAAACAATGAGCAGTTCTTC
CASSQDLNNEQFF
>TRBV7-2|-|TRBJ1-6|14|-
TGTGCCAGCAGAAAGGAGGGGTATAATTCACCCCTCCACTTT
CASRKEGYNSPLHF
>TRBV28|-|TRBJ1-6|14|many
TGTGCCAGCAGTGCCGGGAGTCAGGGATCACCCCTCCACTTT
CASSAGSQGSPLHF
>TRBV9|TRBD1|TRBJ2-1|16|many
TGTGCCAGCAGCGTAGTTGGACAGGGGGGTATGAATGAGCAGTTCTTC
CASSVVGQGGMNEQFF
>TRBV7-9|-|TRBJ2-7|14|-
TGTGCCAGCAGCGACGATGAGCAGGGGCGAGAGCAGTACTTC
CASSDDEQGREQYF
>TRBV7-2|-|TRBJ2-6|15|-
TGTGCCAGCAGCTTATCCTGGCTAGGGGCCAACGTCCTGCCTTTC
CASSLSWLGANVLPF
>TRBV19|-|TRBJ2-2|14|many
TGTGCCAGTAGTATACGACCGCCTGAGGGGGAGCTGTTTTTT
CASSIRPPEGELFF
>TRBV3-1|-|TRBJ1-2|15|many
TGTGCCAGCAGCCATATCTCCGAGGTATCCTATGGCTACACCTTC
CASSHISEVSYGYTF
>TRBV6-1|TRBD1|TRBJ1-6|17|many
TGTGCCAGCAGGCCCTGGGGACAGGGGGTCGTTAATTCACCCCTCCACTTT
CASRPWGQGVVNSPLHF
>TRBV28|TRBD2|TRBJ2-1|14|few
TGTGCCAGCAGTTTATTAGGACAATTAGCGGGGGGGTTCTTC
CASSLLGQLAGGFF
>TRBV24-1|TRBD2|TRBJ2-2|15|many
TGTGCCACCAGTTTAAGGACGGGAGGACCCGGGGAGCTGTTTTTT
CATSLRTGGPGELFF
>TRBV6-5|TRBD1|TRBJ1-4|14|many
TGTGCCAGCAGTTACTCAGGGGGCCGGGAAAAACTGTTTTTT
CASSYSGGREKLFF
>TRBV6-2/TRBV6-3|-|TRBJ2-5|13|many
TGTGCCAGCAGCCGACAGACTCAAGAGACCCAGTACTTC
CASSRQTQETQYF
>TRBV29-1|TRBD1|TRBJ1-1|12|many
TGCAGTGGGACAGGTGGGAACACTGAAGCTTTCTTT
CSGTGGNTEAFF
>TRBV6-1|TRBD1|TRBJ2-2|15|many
TGTGCCAGCAGGCTCACAGGGGGAGACACCGGGGAGCTGTTTTTT
CASRLTGGDTGELFF
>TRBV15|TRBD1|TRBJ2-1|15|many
TGTGCCACCAGCAGCCCGGACAGGGGGCTTGGTGAGCAGTTCTTC
CATSSPDRGLGEQFF
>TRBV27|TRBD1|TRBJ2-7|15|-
TGTGCCAGCAGTTTATCGGGACAGAGCTCCTACGAGCAGTACTTC
CASSLSGQSSYEQYF
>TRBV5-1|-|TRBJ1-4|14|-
TGCGCCAGCAGCTCCGGGATAGGGGCTGAAAAACTGGTTTTT
CASSSGIGAEKLVF
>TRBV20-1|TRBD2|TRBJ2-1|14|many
TGCAGTGCTAGAGGGGTAACTAGCGGCAATGAGCAGTTCTTC
CSARGVTSGNEQFF
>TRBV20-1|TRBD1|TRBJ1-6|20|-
TGCAGTGCTAGGCCCGGACAGGGATGGGTCGAGCAGTACTTTAATTCACCCCTCCACTTT
CSARPGQGWVEQYFNSPLHF
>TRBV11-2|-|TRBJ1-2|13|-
TGCGCCAGCAGCTTAGCGCAGGGAGCTGGCTACACCTTC
CASSLAQGAGYTF
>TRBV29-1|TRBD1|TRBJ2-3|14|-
TGCAGTCAACCGGGACAGGGGTTATCAGATACGCAGTATTTT
CSQPGQGLSDTQYF
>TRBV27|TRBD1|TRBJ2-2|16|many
TGTGCCAGCAAGCCGTGGGACAGTCCAGAATCCGGGGAGCTGTTTTTT
CASKPWDSPESGELFF
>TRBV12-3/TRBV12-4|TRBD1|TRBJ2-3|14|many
TGTGCCAGCAACGGACAGGGGGCAACAGATACGCAGTATTTT
CASNGQGATDTQYF
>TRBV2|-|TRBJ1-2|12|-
TGTGCCAGCACCCTACCAAGACAGGTCTACACCTTC
CASTLPRQVYTF
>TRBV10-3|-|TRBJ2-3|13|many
TGTGCCATCGAGCCAGATAATACAGATACGCAGTATTTT
CAIEPDNTDTQYF
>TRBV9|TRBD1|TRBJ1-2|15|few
TGTGCCAGCAGCGTGGGGACAGGGGAGGGCTATGGCTACACCTTC
CASSVGTGEGYGYTF
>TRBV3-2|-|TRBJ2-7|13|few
TGTGCCAGCAGCCCCGGGGCCCGCTACGAGCAGTACTTC
CASSPGARYEQYF
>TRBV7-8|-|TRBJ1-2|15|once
TGTGCCAGCACCCACGGGGCGGCAGGGCCTGGAGGCTACACCTTC
CASTHGAAGPGGYTF
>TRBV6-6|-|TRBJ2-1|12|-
TGTGCCAGCAGTTACTACGGCTCTGGGCAGTTCTTC
CASSYYGSGQFF
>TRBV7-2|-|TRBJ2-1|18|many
TGTGCCAGCAGCTTAGGTCCGTTTGAGGCCCCGCCGGGGGATGAGCAGTTCTTC
CASSLGPFEAPPGDEQFF
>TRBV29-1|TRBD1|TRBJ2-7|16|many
TGCAGCGTTGAAGGGGTGGACAGGGAAGGGCCCTACGAGCAGTACTTC
CSVEGVDREGPYEQYF
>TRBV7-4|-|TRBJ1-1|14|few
TGTGCCAGCAGCTTAACCGAGCCAGGGGCGGCAGCTTTCTTT
CASSLTEPGAAAFF
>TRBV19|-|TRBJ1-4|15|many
TGTGCCAGTAGTAGGGTGGGGACGGGATATGAAAAACTGTTTTTT
CASSRVGTGYEKLFF
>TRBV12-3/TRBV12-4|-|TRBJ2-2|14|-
TGTGCCAGCAGCCGATCTCGAAACACCGGGGAGCTGTTTTTT
CASSRSRNTGELFF
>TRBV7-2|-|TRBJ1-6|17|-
TGTGCCAGCAGCTTAGGATGGACTAGCGGGGGCGCTTCACCCCTCCACTTT
CASSLGWTSGGASPLHF
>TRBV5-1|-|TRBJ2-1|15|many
TGCGCCAGCAGCTTGGTGGCTAGCGAACTCAATGAGCAGTTCTTC
CASSLVASELNEQFF
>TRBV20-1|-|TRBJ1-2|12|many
TGCAGTGCTAGAGTGCAGCCACGGGGCTACACCTTC
CSARVQPRGYTF
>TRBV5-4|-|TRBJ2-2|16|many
TGTGCCAGCAGCTCCCTGGACTTCCTCAGGGGCGGGGAGCTGTTTTTT
CASSSLDFLRGGELFF
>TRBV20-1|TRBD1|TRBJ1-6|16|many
TGCAGTGCTAGAGGAAGCCGGGACAGGGATGGGTCACCCCTCCACTTT
CSARGSRDRDGSPLHF
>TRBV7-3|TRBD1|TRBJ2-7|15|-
TGTGCCAGCAGCTTCCCACAGGGGGCAACGAACGAGCAGTACTTC
CASSFPQGATNEQYF